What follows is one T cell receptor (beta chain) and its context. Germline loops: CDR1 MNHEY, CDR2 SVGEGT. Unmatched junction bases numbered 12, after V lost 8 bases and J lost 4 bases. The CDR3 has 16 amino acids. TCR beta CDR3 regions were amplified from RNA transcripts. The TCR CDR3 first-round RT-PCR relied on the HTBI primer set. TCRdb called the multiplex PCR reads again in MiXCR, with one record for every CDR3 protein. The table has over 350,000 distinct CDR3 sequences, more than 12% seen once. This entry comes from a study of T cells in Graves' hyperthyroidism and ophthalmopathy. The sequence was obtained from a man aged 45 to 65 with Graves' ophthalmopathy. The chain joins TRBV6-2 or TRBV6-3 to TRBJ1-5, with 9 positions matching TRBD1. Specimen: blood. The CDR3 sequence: CASQGTRDRVNQPQHF. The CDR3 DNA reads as TGTGCCAGCCAAGGAACCAGGGACAGGGTAAATCAGCCCCAGCATTTT.